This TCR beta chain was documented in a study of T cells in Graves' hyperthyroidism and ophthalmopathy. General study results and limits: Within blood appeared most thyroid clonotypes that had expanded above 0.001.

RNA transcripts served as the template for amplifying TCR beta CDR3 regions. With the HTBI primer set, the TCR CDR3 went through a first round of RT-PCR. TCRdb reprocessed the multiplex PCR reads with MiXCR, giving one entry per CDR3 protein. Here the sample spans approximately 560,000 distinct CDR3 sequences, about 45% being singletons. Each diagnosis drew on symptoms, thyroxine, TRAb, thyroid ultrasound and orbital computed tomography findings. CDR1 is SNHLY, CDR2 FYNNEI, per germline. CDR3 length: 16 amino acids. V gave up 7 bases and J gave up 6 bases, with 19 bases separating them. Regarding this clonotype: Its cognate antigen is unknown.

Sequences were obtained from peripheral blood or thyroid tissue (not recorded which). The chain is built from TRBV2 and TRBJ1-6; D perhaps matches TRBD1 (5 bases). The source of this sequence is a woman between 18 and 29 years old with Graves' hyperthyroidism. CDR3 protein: CASTLEEGQVNSPLHF. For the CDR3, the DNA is TGTGCCAGCACCCTCGAGGAGGGGCAGGTTAATTCACCCCTCCACTTT.